This T cell receptor beta chain was documented in a study of response to subunit inactivated influenza vaccine. V was cut by 0 bases and J by 2 bases, with 10 bases left in between. The CDR3 loop spans 15 amino acids. General observations from the study: Few new T cells, the authors suggested, are recruited by each seasonal influenza vaccination.

A remark on this clonotype: Its cognate antigen is unknown.

One entry per CDR3 protein results from TCRdb running MiXCR on the RT-PCR reads. The sample consists of a few hundred thousand distinct CDR3 sequences, roughly a fifth of them appearing once. The chain has TRBV12-3 or TRBV12-4 and TRBJ1-2; D is unclear. The clonotype originates from a man between 50 and 69 years old who received an inactivated influenza vaccine. The sample consisted of PBMCs from blood, taken approximately 22 months after vaccination. The CDR3 spells CASSLALTGNYGYTF. DNA of the CDR3: TGTGCCAGCAGTTTAGCGCTAACGGGAAACTATGGCTACACCTTC.